Listed here is a single TCR beta chain. Sequenced by immunoSEQ multiplex PCR; TCRdb stores in-frame clones only, minus some. The sample includes 40,000 to 45,000 clones, approximately 80% of them seen just once. This entry belongs to a study of OX40 agonist ivuxolimab in advanced cancers. This CDR3 is 15 amino acids long. The V gene's germline CDR1 is SGHVS and CDR2 FQNEAQ. J is TRBJ2-5 and V is TRBV7-8, with TRBD1 matching 8 bases. Near its end, the DNA agrees better with TRBJ2-7, so the J call may be wrong. Here the sequenced sample was CD4+ or CD8+ T cells sorted from blood, taken in a trial of the OX40 agonist ivuxolimab. The origin of this receptor is an adult with an advanced solid tumor such as melanoma, head and neck, liver or kidney cancer. The CDR3 DNA sequence: TGTGCCAGCAGCCCACGGACAGGGACCTCCTACGAGCAGTACTTC. Translating gives CASSPRTGTSYEQYF.